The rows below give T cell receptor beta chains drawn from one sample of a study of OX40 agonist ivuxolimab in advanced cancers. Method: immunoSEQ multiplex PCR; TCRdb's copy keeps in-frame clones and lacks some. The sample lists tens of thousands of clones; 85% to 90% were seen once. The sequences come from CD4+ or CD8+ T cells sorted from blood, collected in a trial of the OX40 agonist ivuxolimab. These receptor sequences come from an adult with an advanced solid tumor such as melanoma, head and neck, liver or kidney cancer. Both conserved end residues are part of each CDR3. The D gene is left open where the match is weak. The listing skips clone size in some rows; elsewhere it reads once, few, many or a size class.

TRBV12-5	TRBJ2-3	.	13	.	CASGSSGRDTQYF	TGTGCTAGTGGTTCCTCTGGCCGAGATACGCAGTATTTT
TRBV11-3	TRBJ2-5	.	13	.	CASPPSGQETQYF	TGTGCCAGCCCACCCTCGGGCCAAGAGACCCAGTACTTC
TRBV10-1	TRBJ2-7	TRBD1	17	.	CASSDCRTGDRSYEQYF	TGCGCCAGCAGTGATTGCCGGACAGGGGATAGGTCCTACGAGCAGTACTTC
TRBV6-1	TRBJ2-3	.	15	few	CASVRDPTNTDTQYF	TGTGCCAGCGTGAGGGATCCAACCAACACAGATACGCAGTATTTT
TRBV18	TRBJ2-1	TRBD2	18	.	CASSPPSPASGRVREQFF	TGTGCCAGCTCACCACCCTCCCCGGCTAGCGGGAGAGTTCGGGAGCAGTTCTTC
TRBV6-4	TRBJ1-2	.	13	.	CASSPRPGDGYTF	TGTGCCAGCAGCCCAAGACCCGGGGATGGCTACACCTTC
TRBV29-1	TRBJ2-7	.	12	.	CSVDSGSYEQYF	TGCAGCGTTGATAGCGGCTCCTACGAGCAGTACTTC
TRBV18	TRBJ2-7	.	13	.	CASSPFDRREQYF	TGTGCCAGCTCACCGTTCGACAGGAGAGAGCAGTACTTC
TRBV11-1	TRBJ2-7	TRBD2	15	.	CASSISSGREYEQYF	TGTGCCAGCAGTATCTCTAGCGGGAGAGAGTACGAGCAGTACTTC
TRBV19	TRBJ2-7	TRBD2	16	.	CASSKTGTSGSYEQYF	TGTGCCAGTAGTAAAACCGGGACTAGCGGGAGTTACGAGCAGTACTTC
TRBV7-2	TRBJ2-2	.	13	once	CASSSAVTGELFF	TGTGCCAGCAGCTCAGCCGTCACCGGGGAGCTGTTTTTT
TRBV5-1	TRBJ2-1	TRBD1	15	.	CASSLTGVIYNEQFF	TGCGCCAGCAGCTTGACAGGGGTGATCTACAATGAGCAGTTCTTC
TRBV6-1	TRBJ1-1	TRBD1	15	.	CASSIDRGQNTEAFF	TGTGCCAGCAGTATCGACAGGGGGCAAAACACTGAAGCTTTCTTT
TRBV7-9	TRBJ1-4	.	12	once	CASSQVGQKLFF	TGTGCCAGCAGCCAAGTAGGCCAAAAACTGTTTTTT
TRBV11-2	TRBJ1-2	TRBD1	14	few	CASSLGLTGNGYTF	TGTGCCAGCAGCTTGGGGCTGACAGGGAACGGCTACACCTTC
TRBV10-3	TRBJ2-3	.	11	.	CAIGGTDTQYF	TGTGCCATAGGCGGAACAGATACGCAGTATTTT
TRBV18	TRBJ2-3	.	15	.	CASSPTLAPLDTQYF	TGTGCCAGCTCACCCACTCTAGCGCCCCTGGATACGCAGTATTTT
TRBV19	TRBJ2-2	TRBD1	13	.	CASRGQGFGELFF	TGTGCCAGTAGGGGACAGGGGTTCGGGGAGCTGTTTTTT
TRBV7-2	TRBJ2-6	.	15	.	CASSLAGSGANVLTF	TGTGCCAGCAGCTTAGCGGGCTCTGGGGCCAACGTCCTGACTTTC
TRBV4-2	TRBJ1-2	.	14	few	CASSQDRSSYGYTF	TGTGCCAGCAGCCAAGATAGGAGCAGCTATGGCTACACCTTC
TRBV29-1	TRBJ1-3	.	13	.	CSALTGSGNTIYF	TGCAGCGCCCTGACAGGCTCTGGAAACACCATATATTTT
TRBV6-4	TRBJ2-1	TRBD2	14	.	CASSETSGRVEQFF	TGTGCCAGCAGTGAAACTAGCGGGAGGGTCGAGCAGTTCTTC
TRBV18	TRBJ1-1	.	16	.	CASSPGRTSPNTEAFF	TGTGCCAGCTCACCAGGAAGGACATCCCCTAACACTGAAGCTTTCTTT
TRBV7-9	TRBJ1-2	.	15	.	CASSLEWDGKNGYTF	TGTGCCAGCAGCTTAGAGTGGGATGGGAAAAATGGCTACACCTTC
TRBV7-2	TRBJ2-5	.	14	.	CASSSANGRETQYF	TGTGCCAGCAGCTCGGCGAATGGGCGCGAGACCCAGTACTTC
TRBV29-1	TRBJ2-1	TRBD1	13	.	CSAGQDTYNEQFF	TGCAGCGCGGGACAGGACACCTACAATGAGCAGTTCTTC
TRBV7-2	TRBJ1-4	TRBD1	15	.	CASRPTGGGGEKLFF	TGTGCCAGCAGACCGACAGGGGGCGGGGGTGAAAAACTGTTTTTT
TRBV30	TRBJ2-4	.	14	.	CAWALGGTSDIQYF	TGTGCCTGGGCTTTAGGGGGTACCTCGGACATTCAGTACTTC
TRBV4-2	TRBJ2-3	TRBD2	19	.	CASSPPLAGGPGGTDTQYF	TGTGCCAGCAGCCCCCCTTTAGCGGGAGGGCCGGGTGGCACAGATACGCAGTATTTT
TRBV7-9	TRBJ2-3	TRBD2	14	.	CASSLAGGPSTQYF	TGTGCCAGCAGCTTAGCGGGAGGGCCTAGTACGCAGTATTTT
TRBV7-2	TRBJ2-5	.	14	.	CASSLSGWQETQYF	TGTGCCAGCAGCTTATCCGGATGGCAAGAGACCCAGTACTTC
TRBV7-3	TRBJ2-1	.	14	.	CASSLSSPHNEQFF	TGTGCCAGCAGCTTATCATCTCCCCACAATGAGCAGTTCTTC
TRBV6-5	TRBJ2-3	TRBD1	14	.	CASRLTGGSDTQYF	TGTGCCAGCAGGCTAACAGGGGGATCAGATACGCAGTATTTT
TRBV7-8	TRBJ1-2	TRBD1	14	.	CASSAGDRIYGYTF	TGTGCCAGCAGCGCAGGGGACAGGATCTATGGCTACACCTTC
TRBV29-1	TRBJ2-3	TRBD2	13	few	CSVSAGEVYTQYF	TGCAGTGTCAGCGCGGGAGAGGTTTATACGCAGTATTTT
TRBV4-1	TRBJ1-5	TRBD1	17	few	CASSQDRGPGGNQPQHF	TGCGCCAGCAGCCAAGACAGGGGGCCCGGGGGCAATCAGCCCCAGCATTTT
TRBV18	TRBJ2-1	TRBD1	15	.	CASSPLWTGYNEQFF	TGTGCCAGCTCACCACTTTGGACAGGCTACAATGAGCAGTTCTTC
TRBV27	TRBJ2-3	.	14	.	CASSLRRTSDTQYF	TGTGCCAGCAGTTTGCGAAGGACCTCAGATACGCAGTATTTT
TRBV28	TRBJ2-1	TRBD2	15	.	CASSLWTSGINEQFF	TGTGCCAGCAGTTTATGGACTAGCGGGATCAATGAGCAGTTCTTC
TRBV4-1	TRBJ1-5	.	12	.	CASSRGSQPQHF	TGCGCCAGCAGCCGCGGATCTCAGCCCCAGCATTTT
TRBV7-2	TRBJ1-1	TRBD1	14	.	CASTSGQMNTEAFF	TGTGCCAGCACCTCGGGACAGATGAACACTGAAGCTTTCTTT
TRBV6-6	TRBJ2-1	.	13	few	CASRPPERNEQFF	TGTGCCAGCAGGCCGCCAGAGCGGAATGAGCAGTTCTTC
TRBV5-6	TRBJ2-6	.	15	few	CASSLGNSGANVLTF	TGTGCCAGCAGCTTAGGGAACTCTGGGGCCAACGTCCTGACTTTC
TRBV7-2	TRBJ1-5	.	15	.	CASSLDGASNQPQHF	TGTGCCAGCAGCCTAGACGGGGCCAGCAATCAGCCCCAGCATTTT
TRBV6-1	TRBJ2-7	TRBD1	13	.	CASTPGGVYEQYF	TGTGCCAGCACACCAGGGGGAGTCTACGAGCAGTACTTC
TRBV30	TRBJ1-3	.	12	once	CAWTAGGNTIYF	TGTGCCTGGACTGCAGGGGGAAACACCATATATTTT
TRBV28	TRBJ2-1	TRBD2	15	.	CASRTSGSGYNEQFF	TGTGCCAGCAGGACTAGCGGGAGTGGGTACAATGAGCAGTTCTTC
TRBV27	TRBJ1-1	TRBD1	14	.	CASSPRQGATEAFF	TGTGCCAGCAGTCCGAGACAGGGGGCGACTGAAGCTTTCTTT
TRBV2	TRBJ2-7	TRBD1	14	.	CASTRGTGLQEQYF	TGTGCCAGTACCAGGGGGACAGGCCTACAGGAGCAGTACTTC
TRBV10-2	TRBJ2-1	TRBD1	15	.	CASSEVGTGIGEQFF	TGCGCCAGCAGTGAGGTCGGGACAGGGATCGGTGAGCAGTTCTTC
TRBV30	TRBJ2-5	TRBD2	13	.	CAWERGAEETQYF	TGTGCCTGGGAGCGGGGCGCCGAGGAGACCCAGTACTTC
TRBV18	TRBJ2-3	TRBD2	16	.	CASSPFDGGNTDTQYF	TGTGCCAGCTCACCATTTGACGGGGGGAACACAGATACGCAGTATTTT
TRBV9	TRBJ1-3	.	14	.	CASSVSFSGNTIYF	TGTGCCAGCAGCGTAAGTTTCTCTGGAAACACCATATATTTT
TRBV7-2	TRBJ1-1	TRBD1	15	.	CASSLNRGGGTEAFF	TGTGCCAGCAGCTTAAACAGGGGAGGTGGCACTGAAGCTTTCTTT